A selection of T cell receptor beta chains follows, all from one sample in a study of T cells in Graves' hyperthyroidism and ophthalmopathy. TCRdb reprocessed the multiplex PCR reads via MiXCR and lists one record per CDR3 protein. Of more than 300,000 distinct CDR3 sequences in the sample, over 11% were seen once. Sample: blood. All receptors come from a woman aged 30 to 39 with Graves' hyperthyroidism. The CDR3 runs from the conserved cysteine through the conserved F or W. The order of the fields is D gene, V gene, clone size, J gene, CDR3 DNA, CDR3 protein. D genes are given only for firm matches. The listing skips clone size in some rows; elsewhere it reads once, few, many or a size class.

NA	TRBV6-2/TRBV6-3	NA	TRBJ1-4	TGTGCCAGCGTGGCGGGCACTAATGAAAAACTGTTTTTT	CASVAGTNEKLFF
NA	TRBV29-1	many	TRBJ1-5	TGCAGCGTATCGGGACACCTCAATCAGCCCCAGCATTTT	CSVSGHLNQPQHF
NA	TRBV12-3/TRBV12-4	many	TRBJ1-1	TGTGCCAGCTTAAACAGATCCTTGAACACTGAAGCTTTCTTT	CASLNRSLNTEAFF
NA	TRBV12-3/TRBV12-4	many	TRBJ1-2	TGTGCCAGCAGTATCACCCTCACAGGCCGGCGCTATACTAACTATGGCTACACCTTC	CASSITLTGRRYTNYGYTF
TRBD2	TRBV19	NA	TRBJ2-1	TGTGCCAGTAGTACTGGACTAGCGGGAGGTTCGAGGGACAATGAGCAGTTCTTC	CASSTGLAGGSRDNEQFF
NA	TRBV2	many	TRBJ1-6	TGTGCCAGCAGCAGGGTAGAAAATTCACCCCTCCACTTT	CASSRVENSPLHF
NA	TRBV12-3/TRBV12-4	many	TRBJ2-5	TGTGCCAGCAGTCCCGGCGGAGGTGCGCCAAGCGGGGAGACCCAGTACTTC	CASSPGGGAPSGETQYF
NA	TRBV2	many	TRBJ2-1	TGTGCCGGTTCGGGCAATGAGCAGTTCTTC	CAGSGNEQFF
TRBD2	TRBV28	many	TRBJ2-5	TGTGCCAGCAGTTCCGGGGAGCCACTAGCGCAAGAGACCCAGTACTTC	CASSSGEPLAQETQYF
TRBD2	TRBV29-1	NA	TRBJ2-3	TGCAGCGTGGACGGGGGGGCCACAGATACGCAGTATTTT	CSVDGGATDTQYF
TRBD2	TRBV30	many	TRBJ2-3	TGTGCCTGGATCTTTAGCGGGAGTGCTAGCACAGATACGCAGTATTTT	CAWIFSGSASTDTQYF
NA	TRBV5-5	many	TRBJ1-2	TGTGCCAGCAGCTTGGATAAACCTGCGAGCGGGTATGGCTACACCTTC	CASSLDKPASGYGYTF
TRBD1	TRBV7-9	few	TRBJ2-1	TGTGCCAGCAGCTCCTCTGAGGGGGCCGATGAGCAGTTCTTC	CASSSSEGADEQFF
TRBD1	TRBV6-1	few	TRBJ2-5	TGTGCCAGCAGGCTAGACAGGGGGCCTCAAGAGACCCAGTACTTC	CASRLDRGPQETQYF
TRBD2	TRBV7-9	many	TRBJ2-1	TGTGCCAGCAGCTTATTTCCGGGGACTAGCGGGACCTCCTACAATGAGCAGTTCTTC	CASSLFPGTSGTSYNEQFF
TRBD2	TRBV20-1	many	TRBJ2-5	TGCAGTGCTAGAGGCGAAAGCGGGAGGGAAGAGACCCAGTACTTC	CSARGESGREETQYF
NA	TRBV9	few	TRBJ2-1	TGTGCCAGCAGCGTAGGCTTAGTAGCGAGCTCCTACAATGAGCAGTTCTTC	CASSVGLVASSYNEQFF
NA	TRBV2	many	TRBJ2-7	TGTGCCAGCAGGGGGACGGCGTCCTACGAGCAGTACTTC	CASRGTASYEQYF
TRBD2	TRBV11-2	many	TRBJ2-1	TGTGCCAGCAGCTCGACTAGCGGAGCCGCTAACAATGAGCAGTTCTTC	CASSSTSGAANNEQFF
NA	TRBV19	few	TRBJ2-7	TGTGCCAGTAGTTCGGACGGAGCCTACGAGCAGTACTTC	CASSSDGAYEQYF
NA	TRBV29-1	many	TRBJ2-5	TGCAGCGTTGAAGATCGGCAGAGGGGGACCCAGTACTTC	CSVEDRQRGTQYF
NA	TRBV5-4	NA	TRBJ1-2	TGTGCCAGCAGCCACGACGGTTTGGAATTGTATGGCTACACCTTC	CASSHDGLELYGYTF
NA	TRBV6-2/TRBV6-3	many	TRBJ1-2	TGTGCCGTATTCGGAGGGAACTATGGCTACACCTTC	CAVFGGNYGYTF
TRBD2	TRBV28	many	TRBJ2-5	TGTGCCAGCAGTCAAAGCGGGATGGCCGGGACCCAGTACTTC	CASSQSGMAGTQYF
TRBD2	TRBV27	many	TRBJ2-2	TGTGCCAGCAGTTTCGTGGATAGCGGGGGCGCGGACGGGGAGCTGTTTTTT	CASSFVDSGGADGELFF
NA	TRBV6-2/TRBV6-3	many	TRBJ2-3	TGTGCCAGCAGTTATGGCGGGATCAGCACAGATACGCAGTATTTT	CASSYGGISTDTQYF
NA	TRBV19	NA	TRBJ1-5	TGTGCCAGTAGTATAGGATATAGGACAAACCCCACCCAGCATTTT	CASSIGYRTNPTQHF